The clone carrying this TCR beta chain appeared a single time. Its target is not known. The final CDR3 position lacks the conserved phenylalanine or tryptophan, pointing to a likely read error. The study profiled TCR beta VDJ and CDR3 using genomic DNA as template. TCRdb itself ran the reads through MiXCR, one entry per CDR3 protein. Among 200,000 to 250,000 distinct CDR3 sequences listed, approximately 65% were seen once. These data originate in a study of CD8+CD57+ T cells in acquired aplastic anemia. Points from the study as a whole: Roughly 30 CD8+ CDR3 sequences occurred in both the patients and the controls.

Sequencing involved patients with CD8+CD57+ cell expansion previously shown by flow cytometry. The germline V gene encodes CDR1 SGHAT and CDR2 FQNNGV. This CDR3 is built from 15 residues. V trimming: 5 bases; J trimming: 4 bases; junction bases outside the gene matches: 10. The chain uses TRBV11-2 and TRBJ1-2; TRBD1 matches 7 bases. Input material: sorted CD4+, CD8+, or CD8+CD57+ T cells (not recorded which) from PBMCs. The receptor comes from a human donor with aplastic anemia. CDR3 coding DNA: TGTGCCAGCAGCCTCCGGGACAGTAGTTTCTATGGCTACACCTCC. This translates into CASSLRDSSFYGYTS.